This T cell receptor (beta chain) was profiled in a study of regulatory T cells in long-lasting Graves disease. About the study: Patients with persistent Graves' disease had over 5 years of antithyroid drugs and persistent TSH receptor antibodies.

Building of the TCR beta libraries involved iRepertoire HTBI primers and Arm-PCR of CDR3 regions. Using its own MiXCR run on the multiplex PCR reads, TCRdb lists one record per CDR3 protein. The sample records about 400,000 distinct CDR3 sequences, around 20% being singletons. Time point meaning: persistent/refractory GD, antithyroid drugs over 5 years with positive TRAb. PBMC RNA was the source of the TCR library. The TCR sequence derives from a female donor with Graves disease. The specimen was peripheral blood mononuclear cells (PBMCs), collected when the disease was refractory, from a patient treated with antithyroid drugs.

In DNA form, the CDR3 reads TGTGCCAGCAGTTTGATTTTAACGGGACTAGCGGGTACACCGAACACCGGGGAGCTGTTTTTT. Its protein product is CASSLILTGLAGTPNTGELFF. The J gene is TRBJ2-2, the V gene TRBV12-3 or TRBV12-4; 12 bases line up with TRBD2. Losses at the gene ends were 3 bases for V and 0 bases for J; bases not matched to a gene: 14. The CDR3 runs to 21 residues.